This TCR beta chain stems from a study of blood T cell repertoires in COVID-19. Trimming shortened V by 8 bases and J by 0 bases, and 11 bases separated the two germline ends. This CDR3 has 14 residues. CDR1 and CDR2 from the germline V gene are SEHNR and FQNEAQ (reference sequence). Assay: immunoSEQ multiplex PCR; the TCRdb copy retains only in-frame clones and omits some. Of nearly 70,000 clones listed, 91% were seen once; the top ten hold less than 9%. The sequencing input was peripheral blood. This chain uses TRBV7-9 with TRBJ1-3; D gene ambiguous. The clonotype comes from a man aged 40-49 years with COVID-19, enrolled during active disease. The CDR3 reads CASQRESSGNTIYF. CDR3 sequence (DNA): TGTGCCAGCCAGAGGGAGAGCTCTGGAAACACCATATATTTT.